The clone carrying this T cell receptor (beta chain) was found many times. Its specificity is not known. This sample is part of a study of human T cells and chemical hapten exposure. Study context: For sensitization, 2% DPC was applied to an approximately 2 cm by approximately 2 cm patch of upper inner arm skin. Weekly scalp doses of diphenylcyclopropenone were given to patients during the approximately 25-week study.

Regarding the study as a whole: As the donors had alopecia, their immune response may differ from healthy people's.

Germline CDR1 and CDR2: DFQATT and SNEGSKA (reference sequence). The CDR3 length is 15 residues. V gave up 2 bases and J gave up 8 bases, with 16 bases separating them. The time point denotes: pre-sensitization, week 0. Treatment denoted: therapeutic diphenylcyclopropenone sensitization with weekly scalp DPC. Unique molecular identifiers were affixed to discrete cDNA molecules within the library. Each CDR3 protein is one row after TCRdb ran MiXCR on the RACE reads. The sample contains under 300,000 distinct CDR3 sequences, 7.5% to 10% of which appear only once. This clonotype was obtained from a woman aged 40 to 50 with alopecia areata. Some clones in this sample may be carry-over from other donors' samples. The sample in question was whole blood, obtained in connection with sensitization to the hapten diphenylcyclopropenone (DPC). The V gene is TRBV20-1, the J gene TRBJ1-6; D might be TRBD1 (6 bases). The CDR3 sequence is CSARFAGAVDSPLHF. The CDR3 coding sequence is TGCAGTGCTAGATTCGCAGGGGCTGTGGATTCACCCCTCCACTTT.